Listed below are T cell receptor beta chains from one sample, sequenced in a study of liver allograft versus peripheral blood T cells. TCRdb reprocessed the reads with MiXCR, giving one entry per CDR3 protein. The sample records over 10,000 distinct CDR3 sequences, around 18% being singletons. The receptor source for this set is a human patient who had a liver transplant. Some T cells may be graft donor cells. Both conserved end residues are part of each CDR3. The D gene is left open where the match is weak. Size is stated for part of the rows, as once, few or many counts, or as a class when the clone is expanded.

>TRBJ1-4|-|TRBV3-1|few
TGTGCCAGCAGCCAAGACCAGGGTTTCTGGGACATGGAGGAAGGGAATGAAAAACTGTTTTTT
CASSQDQGFWDMEEGNEKLFF
>TRBJ1-1|-|TRBV7-2|few
TGTGCCAGCAGCCTTAGGGGGGGGGGCACTGAAGCTTTCTTT
CASSLRGGGTEAFF
>TRBJ2-7|-|TRBV28|-
TGTGCCAGCGGAGACGGGAACTACGAGCAGTACTTC
CASGDGNYEQYF
>TRBJ2-1|-|TRBV7-2|many
TGTGCCAGCAGCTTACAGCCTAGCCCTTCCTACAATGAGCAGTTCTTC
CASSLQPSPSYNEQFF
>TRBJ1-4|TRBD1|TRBV7-2|-
TGTGCCAGCAGCTTAGCCCCAGGGGGCGCATTTGAAAAACTGTTTTTT
CASSLAPGGAFEKLFF
>TRBJ2-3|-|TRBV7-2|many
TGTGCCAGCAGCTTAGAAATAGATCTGGGGGGCCCGGAGCTTACAGATACGCAGTATTTT
CASSLEIDLGGPELTDTQYF
>TRBJ2-5|TRBD2|TRBV29-1|medium-sized
TGCAGCGTGGGGACTAGCGGGGGAGGAGAGACCCAGTACTTC
CSVGTSGGGETQYF
>TRBJ1-6|TRBD1|TRBV27|-
TGTGCCAGCAGTCGCCGACAGGGTGAGAATTCACCCCTCCACTTT
CASSRRQGENSPLHF
>TRBJ1-5|TRBD1|TRBV6-2/TRBV6-3|few
TGTGCCAGCAGACCCTCGGACAGGGGAGTAATCAGCAATCAGCCCCAGCATTTT
CASRPSDRGVISNQPQHF
>TRBJ1-1|TRBD1|TRBV28|-
TGTGCCAGCAGAGGGACAGGGTGGGGTATGAACACTGAAGCTTTCTTT
CASRGTGWGMNTEAFF
>TRBJ2-5|-|TRBV7-6|-
TGTGCCAGCAGCCCCCCTTTGGCCCCCCAGTACTTC
CASSPPLAPQYF
>TRBJ2-7|-|TRBV6-2/TRBV6-3|medium-sized
TGTGCCAGCAGCCCTTTGGGGGACAAAACCTACGAGCAGTACTTC
CASSPLGDKTYEQYF
>TRBJ1-5|-|TRBV30|few
TGTGCCTGGAGTCCACAGGACAATCAGCCCCAGCATTTT
CAWSPQDNQPQHF
>TRBJ1-1|-|TRBV28|-
TGTGCCAGCAGTTCCCGCCAATTGGGCGGGGCTTTCTTT
CASSSRQLGGAFF
>TRBJ2-1|TRBD1|TRBV5-5|-
TGTGCCAGCAGCTTGCCGGGGACAGGGAAATACAATGAGCAGTTCTTC
CASSLPGTGKYNEQFF
>TRBJ1-6|-|TRBV30|-
TGTGCCTGGAGTGTACAGGGAACGATCAGTTCACCCCTCCACTTT
CAWSVQGTISSPLHF
>TRBJ2-5|TRBD2|TRBV5-4|many
TGTGCCAGCAGCTCACTAGCGGGGGCATACCAAGAGACCCAGTACTTC
CASSSLAGAYQETQYF
>TRBJ1-4|TRBD1|TRBV20-1|-
TGCAGTGCTAGATCACGGGGACAGGGTGGAGAAAAACTGTTTTTT
CSARSRGQGGEKLFF
>TRBJ1-1|-|TRBV19|many
TGTGCCAGTAGCCGGCCTCGGGGGACGAACACTGAAGCTTTCTTT
CASSRPRGTNTEAFF